These 20 T cell receptor beta chains share one sample of origin, sequenced in a study of T cell responses to AZD1222 COVID-19 vaccine. Repertoires were generated with immunoSEQ multiplex PCR, while TCRdb's copy carries only in-frame clones and drops some. This sample has 110,000 or so clones, with about nine tenths found just once. The sequences come from peripheral blood, collected on day 0 of AZD1222 vaccination. Receptor source: an adult in good health.

The rearrangement links TRBV18 to TRBJ2-5; 7 bases match TRBD1. The V and J ends lost 3 bases and 5 bases, in that order; junction bases with no gene match: 6. Germline CDR1 KGHSH, CDR2 LQKENI. The CDR3 runs 14 residues. DNA of the CDR3: TGTGCCAGCTCACCCGGACAGGTGGGGGAGACCCAGTACTTC. It is translated as CASSPGQVGETQYF. Full variable domain (missing parts from reference TRBV18 and TRBJ2-5): NAGVMQNPRHLVRRRGQEARLRCSPMKGHSHVYWYRQLPEEGLKFMVYLQKENIIDESGMPKERFSAEFPKEGPSILRIQQVVRGDSAAYFCASSPGQVGETQYFGPGTRLLVL.

J is TRBJ1-6 and V is TRBV28, with a weak D call TRBD1 (6 bases). Trimming left V 6 bases short and J 6 bases short, with 21 bases between. Germline V gives CDR1 MDHEN, CDR2 SYDVKM. The CDR3 runs 17 residues. This chain's CDR3 is CASSPGRGRKSNSPLHF. The CDR3 DNA follows: TGTGCCAGCAGCCCGGGTCGGGGGCGGAAGTCTAATTCACCCCTCCACTTT. The full variable domain, rest sourced from reference TRBV28 and TRBJ1-6, is DVKVTQSSRYLVKRTGEKVFLECVQDMDHENMFWYRQDPGLGLRLIYFSYDVKMKEKGDIPEGYSVSREKKERFSLILESASTNQTSMYLCASSPGRGRKSNSPLHFGNGTRLTVT.

This chain connects TRBV4-3 to TRBJ1-2; D is unclear. The CDR3 covers 15 residues. The V end was cut by 0 bases, the J end by 4 bases, with 12 bases between. Germline values: CDR1 LGHNA, CDR2 YSLEER. The CDR3 DNA reads as TGCGCCAGCAGCCAAGACAGAAATCCCGTCTATGGCTACACCTTC. Protein sequence: CASSQDRNPVYGYTF.

The rearrangement uses TRBV27 and TRBJ1-6; D is uncertain. The CDR3 sequence is 15 residues long. The V gene lost 6 bases and the J gene lost 2 bases, with 11 bases spanning the gap. The germline V gene has CDR1 MNHEY and CDR2 SMNVEV (reference sequence). The CDR3 coding sequence is TGTGCCAGCAGCGCGGGAATGGCCTATAATTCACCCCTCCACTTT. It is translated as CASSAGMAYNSPLHF.

CDR3 region: CASRMTGFYEQYF. CDR3 nucleotides: TGTGCCAGCAGGATGACAGGGTTCTACGAGCAGTACTTC. This chain joins TRBV6-5 and TRBJ2-7, with 7 nucleotides matching TRBD1. After removal of 6 bases from V and 3 bases from J, the junction contained 5 bases not matched to a gene. CDR1 MNHEY and CDR2 SVGAGI come from the germline V gene. CDR3 length: 13 residues.

CDR3 nucleotide sequence: TGTGCCAGTAGTATGGGTAGTAACACCGGGGAGCTGTTTTTT. Translation: CASSMGSNTGELFF. V gene TRBV19 combines with J gene TRBJ2-2; D unclear. The V gene's germline CDR1 is LNHDA and CDR2 SQIVND (reference sequence). The length of the CDR3 is 14 residues. V shed 3 bases and J shed 2 bases, with 7 bases lying between them.

The chain carries TRBV5-1 and TRBJ2-5, with 13 positions matching TRBD2. CDR1 is SGHRS and CDR2 is YFSETQ in the germline V gene. This CDR3 has 17 amino acids. The J segment lost 4 bases and the V segment lost 4 bases, leaving 10 bases of the junction unmatched. CDR3 in amino acids: CASSPTSGGALLETQYF. The CDR3 bases are TGCGCCAGCAGCCCTACTAGCGGGGGGGCTCTTTTAGAGACCCAGTACTTC.

This clone came up once. The rearrangement links TRBV12-3 or TRBV12-4 to TRBJ1-4; no firm D call. V was pared by 3 bases and J by 8 bases, with 10 bases between. The length of the CDR3 is 13 residues. CDR3 amino acids: CASSLGSAEKLFF. The CDR3 region has the DNA TGTGCCAGCAGTTTGGGGTCAGCCGAAAAACTGTTTTTT.

The V call is TRBV2, the J call TRBJ1-2; TRBD1 matches 7 bases. Germline V lookup: CDR1 SNHLY, CDR2 FYNNEI. With 4 bases clipped from V and 4 bases from J, the junction kept 9 bases outside the gene matches. The CDR3 consists of 15 residues. The CDR3 region is CASSGKGAGGYGYTF. For the CDR3, the DNA is TGTGCCAGCAGTGGCAAAGGTGCAGGGGGCTATGGCTACACCTTC.

The chain couples TRBV12-3 or TRBV12-4 to TRBJ1-1; unclear D gene. The CDR3 runs 13 residues. The V end lost 5 bases, the J end lost 0 bases, and 7 bases lay between the germline ends. This CDR3 reads CASSGQMNTEAFF. Here the CDR3 DNA reads TGTGCCAGCAGTGGGCAAATGAACACTGAAGCTTTCTTT.

The chain carries TRBV10-3 and TRBJ1-2, with 7 positions matching TRBD1. The J segment lost 4 bases and the V segment lost 3 bases, leaving 5 bases of the junction unmatched. This CDR3 contains 14 residues. From germline, CDR1 is ENHRY and CDR2 SYGVKD. CDR3 amino acids: CAISDLEGAYGYTF. The CDR3 DNA reads as TGTGCCATCAGTGATTTGGAGGGGGCCTATGGCTACACCTTC.

The chain recombines TRBV30 with TRBJ1-5; TRBD1 matches at 8 bases. CDR1 GTSNPN and CDR2 SVGIG come from the germline V gene (reference sequence). The CDR3 is made up of 14 amino acids. V shed 0 bases and J 9 bases; nucleotides not matched to a gene: 7. The DNA for the CDR3 is TGTGCCTGGAGTGTGAGTACAGGGGGATGGCCCCAGCATTTT. It specifies CAWSVSTGGWPQHF. The variable domain in full, completed from reference TRBV30 and TRBJ1-5, reads SQTIHQWPATLVQPVGSPLSLECTVEGTSNPNLYWYRQAAGRGLQLLFYSVGIGQISSEVPQNLSASRPQDRQFILSSKKLLLSDSGFYLCAWSVSTGGWPQHFGDGTRLSIL.

This clone came up a few times. The chain links TRBV10-3 to TRBJ2-1; D not certain. The V end was cut by 1 base, the J end by 0 bases, with 13 bases between. This CDR3 is 17 amino acids long. Germline-derived CDR1 and CDR2 are ENHRY and SYGVKD. The CDR3 sequence is CAISEFLLASSYNEQFF. CDR3 nucleotides: TGTGCCATCAGTGAGTTTCTTTTGGCTAGCTCCTACAATGAGCAGTTCTTC.

This chain connects TRBV7-2 to TRBJ2-7, with 7 nucleotides matching TRBD1. Trimming took 2 bases from V and 5 from J; bases not matched to a gene: 9. CDR3 length equals 15 residues. In germline, CDR1 is SGHTA, CDR2 FQGNSA. The DNA of the CDR3 is TGTGCCAGCAGCTTACTCAGGACAGGTAGGCACGAGCAGTACTTC. Amino acid sequence: CASSLLRTGRHEQYF. The complete variable domain, with remaining parts taken from reference TRBV7-2 and TRBJ2-7, reads GAGVSQSPSNKVTEKGKDVELRCDPISGHTALYWYRQSLGQGLEFLIYFQGNSAPDKSGLPSDRFSAERTGGSVSTLTIQRTQQEDSAVYLCASSLLRTGRHEQYFGPGTRLTVT.

The chain employs TRBV20-1 and TRBJ2-7; no firm D call. The CDR3 consists of 10 residues. Germline V CDR1 and CDR2: DFQATT, SNEGSKA (reference sequence). The V and J ends lost 6 bases and 6 bases respectively, with 9 bases between them. CDR3 in amino acids: CSASRSEQYF. The DNA for the CDR3 is TGCAGTGCAAGCCGAAGCGAGCAGTACTTC.

This chain uses TRBV10-3 with TRBJ1-2; 8 bases map to TRBD1. Germline trimming cut 3 bases from V and 4 bases from J; bases unmatched to any gene: 7. Per the germline V gene, CDR1 is ENHRY and CDR2 is SYGVKD. CDR3 length equals 15 residues. The CDR3 region is CAISEGQGSLYGYTF. The DNA for the CDR3 is TGTGCCATCAGTGAAGGACAGGGTTCCCTCTATGGCTACACCTTC.

This clone came up a few times. The chain has TRBV14 and TRBJ2-6, with 9 bases lining up with TRBD2. The CDR3 spans 16 residues. Germline V CDR1 and CDR2: SGHDN, FVKESK. V shed 4 bases, J shed 0 bases, and the junction held 1 base outside the gene matches. CDR3 in DNA: TGTGCCAGCAGCCGAGCGGGGGGCTCTGGGGCCAACGTCCTGACTTTC. It specifies CASSRAGGSGANVLTF.

The chain links TRBV4-1 to TRBJ1-4; D uncertain. CDR1 and CDR2 from the germline V gene are MGHRA and YSYEKL. CDR3 length: 15 amino acids. The germline V and J ends were trimmed by 0 bases and 8 bases, with 13 bases remaining between them. The CDR3 DNA reads TGCGCCAGCAGCCAAGATCTGGTCATGCGGGAAAAACTGTTTTTT. Translating gives CASSQDLVMREKLFF.

The chain couples TRBV7-9 to TRBJ2-3, with D possibly TRBD1 on 5 matching bases. The CDR3 consists of 14 residues. Germline loops: CDR1 SEHNR, CDR2 FQNEAQ (reference sequence). V shed 1 base and J shed 0 bases, with 5 bases lying between them. The CDR3 loop reads CASSLDRSTDTQYF. The DNA for the CDR3 is TGTGCCAGCAGCTTAGACAGGAGCACAGATACGCAGTATTTT.

The rearrangement joins TRBV15 to TRBJ2-4, with 14 positions matching TRBD2. Losses at the gene ends were 2 bases for V and 3 bases for J; bases not matched to a gene: 12. The CDR3 totals 20 residues. The germline gives CDR1 LNHNV, CDR2 YYDKDF (reference sequence). The CDR3 DNA reads TGTGCCACCAGCAGACCCATCGGACTAGCGGGAGGAGTGGGCAAAAACATTCAGTACTTC. Translating it yields CATSRPIGLAGGVGKNIQYF.